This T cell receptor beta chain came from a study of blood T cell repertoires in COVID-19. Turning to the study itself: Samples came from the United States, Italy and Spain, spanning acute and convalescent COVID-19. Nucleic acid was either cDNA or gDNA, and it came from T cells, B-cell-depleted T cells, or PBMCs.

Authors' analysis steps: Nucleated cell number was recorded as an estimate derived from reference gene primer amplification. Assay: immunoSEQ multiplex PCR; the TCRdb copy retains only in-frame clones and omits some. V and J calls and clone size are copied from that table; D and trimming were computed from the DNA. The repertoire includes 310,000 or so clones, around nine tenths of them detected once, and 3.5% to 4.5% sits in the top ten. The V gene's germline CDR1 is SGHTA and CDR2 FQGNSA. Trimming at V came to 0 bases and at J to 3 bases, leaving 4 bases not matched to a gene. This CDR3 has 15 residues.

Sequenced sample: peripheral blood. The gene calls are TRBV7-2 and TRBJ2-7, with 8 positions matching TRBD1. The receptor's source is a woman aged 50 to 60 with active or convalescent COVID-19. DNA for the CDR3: TGTGCCAGCAGCTTAGCGGGGACAGGATACTACGAGCAGTACTTC. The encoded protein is CASSLAGTGYYEQYF.